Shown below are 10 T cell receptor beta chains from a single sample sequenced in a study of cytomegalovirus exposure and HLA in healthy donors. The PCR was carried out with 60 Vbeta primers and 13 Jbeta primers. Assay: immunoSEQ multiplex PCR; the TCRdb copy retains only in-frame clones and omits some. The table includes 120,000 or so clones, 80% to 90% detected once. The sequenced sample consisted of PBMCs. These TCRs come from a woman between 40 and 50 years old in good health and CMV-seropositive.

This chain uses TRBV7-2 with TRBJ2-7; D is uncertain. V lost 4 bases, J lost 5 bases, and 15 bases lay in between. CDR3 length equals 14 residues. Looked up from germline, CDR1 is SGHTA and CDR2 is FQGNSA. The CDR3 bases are TGTGCCAGCAGCTCCATATCCAGTCTGGACGAGCAGTACTTC. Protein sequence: CASSSISSLDEQYF.

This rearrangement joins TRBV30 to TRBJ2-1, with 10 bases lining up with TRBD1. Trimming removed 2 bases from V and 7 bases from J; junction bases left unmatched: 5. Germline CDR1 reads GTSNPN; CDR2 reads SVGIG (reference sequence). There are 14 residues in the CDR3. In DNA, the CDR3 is TGTGCCTGGAGTCGGGACAGGGGATTAAATGAGCAGTTCTTC. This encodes CAWSRDRGLNEQFF. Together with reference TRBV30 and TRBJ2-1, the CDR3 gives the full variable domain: SQTIHQWPATLVQPVGSPLSLECTVEGTSNPNLYWYRQAAGRGLQLLFYSVGIGQISSEVPQNLSASRPQDRQFILSSKKLLLSDSGFYLCAWSRDRGLNEQFFGPGTRLTVL.

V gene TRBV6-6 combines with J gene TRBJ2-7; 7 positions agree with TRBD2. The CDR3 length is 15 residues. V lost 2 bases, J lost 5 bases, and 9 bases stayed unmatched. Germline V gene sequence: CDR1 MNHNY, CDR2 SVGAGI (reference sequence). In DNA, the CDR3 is TGTGCCAGCAGTTACCCTACGCAGGGAGGGAACGAGCAGTACTTC. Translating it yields CASSYPTQGGNEQYF.

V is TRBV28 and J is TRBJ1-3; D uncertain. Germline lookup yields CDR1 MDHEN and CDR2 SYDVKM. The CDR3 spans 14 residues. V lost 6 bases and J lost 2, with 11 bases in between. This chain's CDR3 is CASRTGSPGNTIYF. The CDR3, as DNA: TGTGCCAGCAGGACGGGATCACCTGGAAACACCATATATTTT. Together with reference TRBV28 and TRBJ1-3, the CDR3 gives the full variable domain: DVKVTQSSRYLVKRTGEKVFLECVQDMDHENMFWYRQDPGLGLRLIYFSYDVKMKEKGDIPEGYSVSREKKERFSLILESASTNQTSMYLCASRTGSPGNTIYFGEGSWLTVV.

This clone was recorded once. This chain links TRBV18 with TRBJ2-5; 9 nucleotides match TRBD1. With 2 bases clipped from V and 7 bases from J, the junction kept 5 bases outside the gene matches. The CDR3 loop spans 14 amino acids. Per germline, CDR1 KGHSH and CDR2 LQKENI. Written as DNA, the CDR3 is TGTGCCAGCTCACCAACCGGGACAGGGTCGACCCAGTACTTC. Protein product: CASSPTGTGSTQYF.

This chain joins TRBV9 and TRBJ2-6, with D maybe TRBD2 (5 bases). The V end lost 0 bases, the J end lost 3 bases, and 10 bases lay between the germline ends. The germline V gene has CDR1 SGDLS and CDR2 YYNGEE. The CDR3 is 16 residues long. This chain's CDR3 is CASSVGLRDGANVLTF. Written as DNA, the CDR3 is TGTGCCAGCAGCGTAGGTCTGAGGGATGGGGCCAACGTCCTGACTTTC.

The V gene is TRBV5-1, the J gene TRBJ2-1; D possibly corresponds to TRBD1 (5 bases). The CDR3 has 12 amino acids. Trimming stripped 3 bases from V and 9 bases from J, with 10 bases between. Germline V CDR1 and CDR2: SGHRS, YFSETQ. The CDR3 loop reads CASSWTRVEQFF. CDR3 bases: TGCGCCAGCAGCTGGACCAGGGTTGAGCAGTTCTTC.

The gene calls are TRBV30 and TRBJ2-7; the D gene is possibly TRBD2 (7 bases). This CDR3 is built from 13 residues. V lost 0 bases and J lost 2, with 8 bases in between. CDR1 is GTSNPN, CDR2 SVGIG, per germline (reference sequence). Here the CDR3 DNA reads TGTGCCTGGAGTGTCGGGGGGCCCTACGAGCAGTACTTC. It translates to CAWSVGGPYEQYF.

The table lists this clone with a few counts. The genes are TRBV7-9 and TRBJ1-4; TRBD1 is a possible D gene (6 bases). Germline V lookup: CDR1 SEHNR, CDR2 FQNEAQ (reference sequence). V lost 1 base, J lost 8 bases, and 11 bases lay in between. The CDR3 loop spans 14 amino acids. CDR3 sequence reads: CASSLGTAEEKLFF. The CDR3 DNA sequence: TGTGCCAGCAGCTTAGGGACAGCCGAGGAAAAACTGTTTTTT. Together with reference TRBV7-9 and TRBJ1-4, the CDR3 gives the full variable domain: DTGVSQNPRHKITKRGQNVTFRCDPISEHNRLYWYRQTLGQGPEFLTYFQNEAQLEKSRLLSDRFSAERPKGSFSTLEIQRTEQGDSAMYLCASSLGTAEEKLFFGSGTQLSVL.

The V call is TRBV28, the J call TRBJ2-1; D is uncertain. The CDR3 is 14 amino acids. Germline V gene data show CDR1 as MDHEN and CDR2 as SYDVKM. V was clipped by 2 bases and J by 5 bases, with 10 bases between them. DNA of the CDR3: TGTGCCAGCAGTTTAGTCCAAACAGACAATGAGCAGTTCTTC. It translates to CASSLVQTDNEQFF.